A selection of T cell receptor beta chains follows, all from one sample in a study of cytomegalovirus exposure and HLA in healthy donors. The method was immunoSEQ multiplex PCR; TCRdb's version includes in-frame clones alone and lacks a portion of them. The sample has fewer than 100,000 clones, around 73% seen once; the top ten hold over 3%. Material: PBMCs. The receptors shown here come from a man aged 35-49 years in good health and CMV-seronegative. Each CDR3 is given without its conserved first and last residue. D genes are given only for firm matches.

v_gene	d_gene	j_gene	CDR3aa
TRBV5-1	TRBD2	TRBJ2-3	ASSSQTSGGADTQY
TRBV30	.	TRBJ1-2	AFIWGVNGYT
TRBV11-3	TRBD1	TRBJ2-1	ASSLSQGQGDEQF
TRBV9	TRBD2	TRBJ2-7	ASSVGGSGGYEQY
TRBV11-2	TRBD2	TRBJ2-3	ASSLDGTNTDTQY
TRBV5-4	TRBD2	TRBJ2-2	ASSLGLLAGRSGELF
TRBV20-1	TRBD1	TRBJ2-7	SALTGDEQY
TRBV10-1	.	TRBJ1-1	ASSDSTGRGTEAF
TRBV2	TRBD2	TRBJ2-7	ASKGGRSSYEQY
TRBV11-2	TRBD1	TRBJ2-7	ASSFIGGQRNYEQY
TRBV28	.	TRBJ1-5	ASSPLFRGSNQPQH
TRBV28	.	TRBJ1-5	ASNPSRDRSSNQPQH
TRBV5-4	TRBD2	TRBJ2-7	ASSSGGLAGDYEQY
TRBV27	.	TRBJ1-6	ASRTGNSPLH
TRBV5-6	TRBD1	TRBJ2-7	ASSSGTGGKSYEQY
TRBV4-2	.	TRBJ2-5	ASSARQGQETQY
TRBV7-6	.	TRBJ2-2	ASSSGTGELF